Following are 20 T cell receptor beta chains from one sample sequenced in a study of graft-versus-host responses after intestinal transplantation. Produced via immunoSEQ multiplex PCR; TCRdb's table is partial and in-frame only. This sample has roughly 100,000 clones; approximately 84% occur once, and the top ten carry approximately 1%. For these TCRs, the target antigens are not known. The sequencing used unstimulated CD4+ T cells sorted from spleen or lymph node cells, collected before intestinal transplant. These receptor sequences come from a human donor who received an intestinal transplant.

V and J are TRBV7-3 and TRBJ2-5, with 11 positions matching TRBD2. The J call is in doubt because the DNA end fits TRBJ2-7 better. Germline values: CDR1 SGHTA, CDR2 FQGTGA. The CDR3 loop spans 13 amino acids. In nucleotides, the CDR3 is TGTGCCAGCAGCTGGACTAGCGGGTACGAGCAGTACTTC. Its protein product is CASSWTSGYEQYF.

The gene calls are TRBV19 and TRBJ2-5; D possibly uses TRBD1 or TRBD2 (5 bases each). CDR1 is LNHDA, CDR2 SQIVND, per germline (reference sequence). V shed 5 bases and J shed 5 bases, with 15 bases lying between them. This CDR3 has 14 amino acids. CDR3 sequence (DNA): TGTGCCAGTAGTCCCCAGAGAGGGGCCGAGACCCAGTACTTC. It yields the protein CASSPQRGAETQYF.

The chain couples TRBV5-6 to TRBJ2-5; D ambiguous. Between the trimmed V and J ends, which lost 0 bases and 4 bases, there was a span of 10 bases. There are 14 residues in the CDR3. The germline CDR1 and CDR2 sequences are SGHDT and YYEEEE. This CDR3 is CASSLGPHPETQYF. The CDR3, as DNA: TGTGCCAGCAGCTTGGGTCCTCACCCAGAGACCCAGTACTTC.

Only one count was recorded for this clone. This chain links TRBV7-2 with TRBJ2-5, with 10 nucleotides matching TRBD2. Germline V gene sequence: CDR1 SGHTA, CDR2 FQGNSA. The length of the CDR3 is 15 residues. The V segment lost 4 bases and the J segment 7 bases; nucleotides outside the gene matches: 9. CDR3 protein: CASSYQLAGDATQYF. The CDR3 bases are TGTGCCAGCAGCTACCAGCTAGCGGGGGACGCGACCCAGTACTTC.

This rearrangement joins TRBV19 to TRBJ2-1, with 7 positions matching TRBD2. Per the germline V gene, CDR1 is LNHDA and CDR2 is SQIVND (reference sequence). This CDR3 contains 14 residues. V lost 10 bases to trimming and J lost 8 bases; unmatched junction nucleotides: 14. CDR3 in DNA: TGTGCCACCGCGAGTGGGGAGGGCGGCGATGAGCAGTTCTTC. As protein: CATASGEGGDEQFF.

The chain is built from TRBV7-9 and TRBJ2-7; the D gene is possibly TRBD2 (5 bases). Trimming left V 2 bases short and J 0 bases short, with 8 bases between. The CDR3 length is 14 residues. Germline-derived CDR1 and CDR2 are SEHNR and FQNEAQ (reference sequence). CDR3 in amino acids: CASSLSGFSYEQYF. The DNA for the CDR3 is TGTGCCAGCAGCTTAAGCGGATTCTCCTACGAGCAGTACTTC.

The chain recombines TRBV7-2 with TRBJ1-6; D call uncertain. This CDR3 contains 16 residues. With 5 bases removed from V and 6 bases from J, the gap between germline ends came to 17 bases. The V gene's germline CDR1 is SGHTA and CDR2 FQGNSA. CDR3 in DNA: TGTGCCAGCAGCCGTCTAAGAAGCGGCCCTAATTCACCCCTCCACTTT. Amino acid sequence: CASSRLRSGPNSPLHF.

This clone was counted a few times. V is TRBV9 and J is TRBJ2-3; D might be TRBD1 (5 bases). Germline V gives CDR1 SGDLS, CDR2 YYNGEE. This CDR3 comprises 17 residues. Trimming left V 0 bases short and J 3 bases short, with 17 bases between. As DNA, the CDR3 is TGTGCCAGCAGCGTAGCTCTTTCTCGTGACAGAACAGATACGCAGTATTTT. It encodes CASSVALSRDRTDTQYF. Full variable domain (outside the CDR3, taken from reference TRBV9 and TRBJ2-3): DSGVTQTPKHLITATGQRVTLRCSPRSGDLSVYWYQQSLDQGLQFLIQYYNGEERAKGNILERFSAQQFPDLHSELNLSSLELGDSALYFCASSVALSRDRTDTQYFGPGTRLTVL.

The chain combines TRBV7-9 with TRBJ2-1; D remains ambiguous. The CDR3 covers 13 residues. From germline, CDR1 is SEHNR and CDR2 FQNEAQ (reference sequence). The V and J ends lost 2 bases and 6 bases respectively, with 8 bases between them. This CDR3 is CASSLTPRNEQFF. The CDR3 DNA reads TGTGCCAGCAGCTTAACCCCCCGCAATGAGCAGTTCTTC.

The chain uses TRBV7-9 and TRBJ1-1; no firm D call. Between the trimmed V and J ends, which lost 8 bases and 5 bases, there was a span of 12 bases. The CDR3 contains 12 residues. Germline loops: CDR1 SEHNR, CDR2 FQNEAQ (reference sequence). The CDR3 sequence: CASRALGTEAFF. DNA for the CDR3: TGTGCCAGCCGGGCCTTGGGGACTGAAGCTTTCTTT. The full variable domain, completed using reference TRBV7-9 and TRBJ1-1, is DTGVSQNPRHKITKRGQNVTFRCDPISEHNRLYWYRQTLGQGPEFLTYFQNEAQLEKSRLLSDRFSAERPKGSFSTLEIQRTEQGDSAMYLCASRALGTEAFFGQGTRLTVV.

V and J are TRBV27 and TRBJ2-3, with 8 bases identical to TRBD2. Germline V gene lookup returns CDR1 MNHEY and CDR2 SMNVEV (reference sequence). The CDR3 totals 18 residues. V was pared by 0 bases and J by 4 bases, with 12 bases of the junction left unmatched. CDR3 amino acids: CASSLSKGLAGISDTQYF. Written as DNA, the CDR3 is TGTGCCAGCAGTTTATCTAAGGGGCTAGCGGGCATCTCAGATACGCAGTATTTT.

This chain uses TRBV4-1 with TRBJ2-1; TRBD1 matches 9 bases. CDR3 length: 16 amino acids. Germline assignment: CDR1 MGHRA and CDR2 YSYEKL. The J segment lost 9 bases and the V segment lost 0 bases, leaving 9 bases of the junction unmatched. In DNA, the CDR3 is TGCGCCAGCAGCCAAGATCCGGGACAGGGTAGAGGTGAGCAGTTCTTC. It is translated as CASSQDPGQGRGEQFF.

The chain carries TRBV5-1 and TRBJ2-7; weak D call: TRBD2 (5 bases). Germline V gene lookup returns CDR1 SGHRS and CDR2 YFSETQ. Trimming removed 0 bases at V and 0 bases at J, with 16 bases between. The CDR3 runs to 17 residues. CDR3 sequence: CASSLAVGSLSSYEQYF. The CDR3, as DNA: TGCGCCAGCAGCTTGGCCGTAGGGAGCCTCAGCTCCTACGAGCAGTACTTC.

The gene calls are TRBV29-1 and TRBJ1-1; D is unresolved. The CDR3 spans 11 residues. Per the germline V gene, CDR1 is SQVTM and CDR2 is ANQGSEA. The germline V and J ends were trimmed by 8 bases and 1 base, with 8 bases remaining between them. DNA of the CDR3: TGCAGCTCGCGGCAGAACACTGAAGCTTTCTTT. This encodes CSSRQNTEAFF. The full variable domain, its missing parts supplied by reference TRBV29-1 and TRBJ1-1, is SAVISQKPSRDICQRGTSLTIQCQVDSQVTMMFWYRQQPGQSLTLIATANQGSEATYESGFVIDKFPISRPNLTFSTLTVSNMSPEDSSIYLCSSRQNTEAFFGQGTRLTVV.

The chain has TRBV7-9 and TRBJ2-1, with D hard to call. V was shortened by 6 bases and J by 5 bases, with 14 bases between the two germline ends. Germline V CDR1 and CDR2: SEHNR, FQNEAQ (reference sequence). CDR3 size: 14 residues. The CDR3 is CASRKAGYNNEQFF. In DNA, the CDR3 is TGTGCCAGCAGAAAAGCAGGCTACAACAATGAGCAGTTCTTC.

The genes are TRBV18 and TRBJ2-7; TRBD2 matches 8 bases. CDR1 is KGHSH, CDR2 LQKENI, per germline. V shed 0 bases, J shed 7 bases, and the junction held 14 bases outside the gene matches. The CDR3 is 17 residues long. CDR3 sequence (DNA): TGTGCCAGCTCACCACCGGTTTCTAGCGGGTCCCGTATAGAGCAGTACTTC. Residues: CASSPPVSSGSRIEQYF.

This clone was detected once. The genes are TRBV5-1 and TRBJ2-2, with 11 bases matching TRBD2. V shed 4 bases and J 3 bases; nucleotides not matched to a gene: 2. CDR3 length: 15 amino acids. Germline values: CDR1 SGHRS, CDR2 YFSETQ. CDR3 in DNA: TGCGCCAGCAGCGTGACTAGCGGGGACACCGGGGAGCTGTTTTTT. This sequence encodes CASSVTSGDTGELFF. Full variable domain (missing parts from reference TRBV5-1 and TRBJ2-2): KAGVTQTPRYLIKTRGQQVTLSCSPISGHRSVSWYQQTPGQGLQFLFEYFSETQRNKGNFPGRFSGRQFSNSRSEMNVSTLELGDSALYLCASSVTSGDTGELFFGEGSRLTVL.

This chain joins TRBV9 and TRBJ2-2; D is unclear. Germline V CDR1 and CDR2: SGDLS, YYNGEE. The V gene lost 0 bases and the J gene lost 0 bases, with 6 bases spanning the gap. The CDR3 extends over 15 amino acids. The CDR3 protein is CASSVEPANTGELFF. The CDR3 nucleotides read TGTGCCAGCAGCGTAGAGCCTGCGAACACCGGGGAGCTGTTTTTT.

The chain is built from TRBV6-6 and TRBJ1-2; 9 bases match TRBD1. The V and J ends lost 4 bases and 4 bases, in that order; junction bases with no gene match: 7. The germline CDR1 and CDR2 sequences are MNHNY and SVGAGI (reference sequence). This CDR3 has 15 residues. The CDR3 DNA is TGTGCCAGCAGTTCTCGACAGGGGGGAGGCTATGGCTACACCTTC. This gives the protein CASSSRQGGGYGYTF.

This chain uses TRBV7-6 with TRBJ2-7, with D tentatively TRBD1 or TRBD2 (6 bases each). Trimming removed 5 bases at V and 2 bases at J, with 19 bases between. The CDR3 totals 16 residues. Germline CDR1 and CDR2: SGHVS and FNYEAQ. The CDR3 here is CASSQGPLAYPYEQYF. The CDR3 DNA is TGTGCCAGCAGCCAGGGGCCGCTAGCGTACCCCTACGAGCAGTACTTC. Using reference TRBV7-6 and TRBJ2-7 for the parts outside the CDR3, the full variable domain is GAGVSQSPRYKVTKRGQDVALRCDPISGHVSLYWYRQALGQGPEFLTYFNYEAQQDKSGLPNDRFSAERPEGSISTLTIQRTEQRDSAMYRCASSQGPLAYPYEQYFGPGTRLTVT.